The T cell receptor beta chain under discussion was sequenced for a study of CD8+CD57+ T cells in acquired aplastic anemia. This clonotype occurred many times. TCR beta VDJ combinations and CDR3 sequences were profiled from genomic DNA. TCRdb fed the reads into MiXCR, producing one record per CDR3 protein. In the table there are about 190,000 distinct CDR3 sequences, around half of which are singletons. The material sequenced was sorted CD4+, CD8+, or CD8+CD57+ T cells (not recorded which) from PBMCs. This TCR was sampled from a human donor in good health, serving as a control.

The CDR3 DNA follows: TGTGCCAGCAGCGTAGAGGGCAGGGGGAGCAATGAGCAGTTCTTC. Residues: CASSVEGRGSNEQFF. The genes are TRBV9 and TRBJ2-1; TRBD1 matches 7 bases. Germline CDR1 SGDLS, CDR2 YYNGEE. V dropped 0 bases and J dropped 6; count of bases not matched to a gene: 6. The CDR3 length is 15 residues.